This note documents a single T cell receptor beta chain sequence. The data stem from a study of preoperative IRX-2 immunotherapy in early breast cancer. Indicated treatment: preoperative locoregional IRX-2 cytokine immunotherapy. The protocol was immunoSEQ multiplex PCR, while the TCRdb copy is restricted to in-frame clones and leaves out a portion. The sample lists approximately 26,000 clones, roughly 80% occurring once. This CDR3 has 15 residues. The V gene's germline CDR1 is LNHNV and CDR2 YYDKDF (reference sequence). Trimming took off 0 bases at V and 4 bases at J, with 12 bases between the two ends.

The chain has TRBV15 and TRBJ1-2; TRBD1 might be the D (5 bases). This receptor was taken from a human donor with breast cancer. The source material was lymph node tissue, sampled after IRX-2 immunotherapy. This CDR3 is CATSRDRRGGYGYTF. CDR3 bases: TGTGCCACCAGCAGAGATCGAAGGGGTGGCTATGGCTACACCTTC. The full variable domain, its missing parts supplied by reference TRBV15 and TRBJ1-2, is DAMVIQNPRYQVTQFGKPVTLSCSQTLNHNVMYWYQQKSSQAPKLLFHYYDKDFNNEADTPDNFQSRRPNTSFCFLDIRSPGLGDTAMYLCATSRDRRGGYGYTFGSGTRLTVV.